This TCR beta chain was sequenced for a study of T cells expressing NK-cell markers. On this clonotype: The antigen is unknown.

This CDR3 comprises 14 residues. Study-level findings and limits: Where several donors were concerned, these clonotypes also led the CD3+CD56-NKG2C+ fraction.

UMIs accompanied the 5'RACE template switching by which TCR beta cDNA was made. Reprocessing the 5' RACE reads, TCRdb reports a single entry for every CDR3 protein and omits DNA. This sample's table has around 470,000 distinct CDR3 sequences. This receptor was identified in a woman between 50 and 59 years old in good health. Input material: blood T cells: a sorted CD56 or NKG2C T cell subset, CD4+ or CD8+ T cells, or bulk PBMC T cells (not recorded which). The chain has TRBV12-3 or TRBV12-4 and TRBJ2-7; TCRdb lists TRBD1, though no DNA is available to test this call. CDR3 amino acids: CASSSGPRSYEQYF.